This record concerns one T cell receptor beta chain sequence. This table comes from immunoSEQ multiplex PCR, and its TCRdb copy is limited to in-frame clones, with some not included. The sample lists roughly 100,000 clones; approximately 85% were seen once. The sample belongs to a study of OX40 agonist ivuxolimab in advanced cancers. The overall study: Previous treatment with anti-PD-1, anti-PD-L1 or anti-CTLA-4 therapy was allowed; 40% had received some.

Germline V lookup: CDR1 MGHRA, CDR2 YSYEKL. The CDR3 contains 18 residues. V lost 1 base and J lost 6, with 21 bases in between. The chain combines TRBV4-1 with TRBJ2-2; a possible D gene is TRBD1 (6 bases). This sequence originates from an adult with an advanced solid tumor such as melanoma, head and neck, liver or kidney cancer. Material: CD4+ or CD8+ T cells sorted from blood, obtained in a trial of the OX40 agonist ivuxolimab. CDR3 nucleotide sequence: TGCGCCAGCAGCCAAGGAATCCGATATGGGGGCGTAGCCGGGGAGCTGTTTTTT. It encodes CASSQGIRYGGVAGELFF.